This TCR beta chain is drawn from a study of radiation and T cells in renal cell carcinoma. Background on the study: Nephrectomy followed 15 Gy stereotactic body radiation by 4 weeks. Notes on the study in general: Top tumor clonotypes rose in blood 2 weeks post-radiation, then contracted. Pretreatment tumor biopsies were lacking, so baseline clonotypes are unknown.

Time point of the sample: blood 2 weeks post-SBRT. Treatment: 15 Gy SBRT to primary tumor, nephrectomy 4 weeks later. Radiation-treated patients gave blood at baseline, week 2 and week 4. This CDR3 has 15 amino acids. The V gene's germline CDR1 is SGHNT and CDR2 YYREEE (reference sequence). The V gene lost 4 bases and the J gene lost 8 bases, with 20 bases spanning the gap. Concerning this clone: As yet, its antigen is unknown.

Repertoires were generated with immunoSEQ multiplex PCR, while TCRdb's copy carries only in-frame clones and drops some. The top ten clones hold under 25% of a sample with roughly 80,000 clones, about 86% of them seen once. This receptor was identified in a woman aged 45-60 years with renal cell carcinoma. Sequencing was performed on blood, taken from a patient whose treatment included radiotherapy and nephrectomy. This chain links TRBV5-4 with TRBJ2-3; possibly TRBD2 for D (6 bases). CDR3: CASSRDFPEAATQYF. The DNA of the CDR3 is TGTGCCAGCAGCCGGGACTTTCCCGAGGCCGCTACGCAGTATTTT.